Listed below are T cell receptor beta chains from one sample, sequenced in a study of T-cell memory formation after mild COVID-19. TCRdb redid the calling of the 5' RACE reads with MiXCR, one entry per CDR3 protein. The sample has tens of thousands of distinct CDR3 sequences, 16% seen once. The sequenced sample consisted of PBMCs or a T cell subset sorted from them (not recorded which). These receptors came from an adult woman who had mild COVID-19 (a few samples of this study predate the infection). Cell type and time point are not known. Each CDR3 is given with its conserved first and last residue. Fields, in order: clone size, J gene, V gene, D gene, CDR3 protein, CDR3 DNA. A D gene is named only where the DNA matches it firmly. Size values are once, few and many counts, or a class for expanded clones, and some rows have none.

>few|TRBJ2-3|TRBV4-1|.
CASSPGDTQYF
TGCGCCAGCAGCCCCGGAGATACGCAGTATTTT
>few|TRBJ1-2|TRBV12-3/TRBV12-4|.
CASSLQGSYTF
TGTGCCAGCAGTTTACAGGGATCCTACACCTTC
>few|TRBJ2-5|TRBV4-1|.
CASSPHRGETQYF
TGCGCCAGCAGCCCCCACCGGGGAGAGACCCAGTACTTC
>.|TRBJ2-7|TRBV4-1|TRBD2
CASSQDMRGAIEQYF
TGCGCCAGCAGCCAAGATATGCGGGGGGCCATCGAGCAGTACTTC
>.|TRBJ1-6|TRBV19|TRBD1
CATTGTGNFYNSPLHF
TGTGCCACCACCGGGACAGGAAACTTTTATAATTCACCCCTCCACTTT
>medium-sized|TRBJ2-3|TRBV12-3/TRBV12-4|.
CASSPHGGADTQYF
TGTGCCAGCAGCCCCCACGGGGGTGCAGATACGCAGTATTTT
>few|TRBJ2-1|TRBV30|TRBD1
CAWSTGTAFYNEQFF
TGTGCCTGGAGCACCGGGACAGCTTTCTACAATGAGCAGTTCTTC
>medium-sized|TRBJ1-1|TRBV7-2|.
CASSLRGVRTEAFF
TGTGCCAGCAGCCTACGTGGGGTAAGGACTGAAGCTTTCTTT
>.|TRBJ2-3|TRBV20-1|.
CSARGTGTSTDTQYF
TGCAGTGCTAGAGGGACCGGGACTAGCACAGATACGCAGTATTTT
>.|TRBJ2-1|TRBV4-3|.
CASSQGRESYNEQFF
TGCGCCAGCAGCCAAGGGAGGGAATCCTACAATGAGCAGTTCTTC
>few|TRBJ2-5|TRBV27|.
CASSGVGLEAQYF
TGTGCCAGCAGTGGGGTGGGCCTGGAGGCCCAGTACTTC
>.|TRBJ2-5|TRBV4-3|TRBD2
CASSQEATSVKTQYF
TGCGCCAGCAGCCAAGAGGCTACTAGCGTGAAGACCCAGTACTTC